Presented here are 32 T cell receptor beta chains from one specimen sequenced in a study of T cell responses to AZD1222 COVID-19 vaccine. Produced via immunoSEQ multiplex PCR; TCRdb's table is partial and in-frame only. The sample carries about 120,000 clones, 90% recorded once. The starting material was peripheral blood, obtained on day 0 of MenACWY control vaccination. The source of these receptors is an adult in good health.

CDR3 in amino acids: CASSYSPSYNEQFF. The CDR3 coding sequence is TGTGCCAGCAGTTATTCCCCCTCCTACAATGAGCAGTTCTTC. V gene TRBV28 combines with J gene TRBJ2-1; D unresolved. V was shortened by 4 bases and J by 0 bases, with 7 bases between the two germline ends. The V gene's germline CDR1 is MDHEN and CDR2 SYDVKM. This CDR3 spans 14 amino acids.

In its sample, this clone was seen a few times. The chain recombines TRBV5-4 with TRBJ2-2; tentatively, D is TRBD1 (6 bases). Germline CDR1 SGHNT, CDR2 YYREEE (reference sequence). The CDR3 length is 13 residues. V lost 6 bases and J lost 4, with 10 bases in between. CDR3 residues: CASNTGFTGELFF. DNA for the CDR3: TGTGCCAGCAATACAGGGTTCACCGGGGAGCTGTTTTTT. Full variable domain (rest looked up from reference TRBV5-4 and TRBJ2-2): ETGVTQSPTHLIKTRGQQVTLRCSSQSGHNTVSWYQQALGQGPQFIFQYYREEENGRGNFPPRFSGLQFPNYSSELNVNALELDDSALYLCASNTGFTGELFFGEGSRLTVL.

The V and J genes are TRBV5-1 and TRBJ2-7; TRBD1 aligns across 10 bases. CDR3 length: 15 amino acids. J gave up 7 bases and V 6 bases, and 13 bases lay outside the gene matches. Per the germline V gene, CDR1 is SGHRS and CDR2 is YFSETQ. The CDR3 coding sequence is TGCGCCAGCACCCCGGGGGACAGGGGACGTGATGAGCAGTACTTC. Translated, it gives CASTPGDRGRDEQYF.

The chain links TRBV9 to TRBJ2-5, with 15 bases fitting TRBD2. The CDR3 is 17 residues long. Losses at the gene ends were 4 bases for V and 0 bases for J; bases not matched to a gene: 4. Germline loops: CDR1 SGDLS, CDR2 YYNGEE. CDR3 in DNA: TGTGCCAGCAGCACCGGGACTAGCGGGGGGTACCAAGAGACCCAGTACTTC. Translation: CASSTGTSGGYQETQYF.

This clone was counted between two and nine times. V gene TRBV11-2 combines with J gene TRBJ2-3; TRBD2 might be the D (6 bases). This CDR3 has 20 amino acids. Trimming took 0 bases from V and 0 from J, leaving 22 bases between them. The germline CDR1 and CDR2 sequences are SGHAT and FQNNGV. The DNA for the CDR3 is TGTGCCAGCAGCTTAGAAGGCCTCTTTGGAGGGAGCTATAGCACAGATACGCAGTATTTT. The encoded protein is CASSLEGLFGGSYSTDTQYF.

J is TRBJ2-3 and V is TRBV27; a weak D match, TRBD2 (5 bases). Deletions cut 2 bases from V and 3 bases from J, with 18 bases between. Per germline, CDR1 MNHEY and CDR2 SMNVEV (reference sequence). The CDR3 extends over 17 amino acids. The CDR3 reads CASSLRPPGVGTDTQYF. DNA for the CDR3: TGTGCCAGCAGTTTAAGGCCCCCCGGGGTGGGTACAGATACGCAGTATTTT.

In its sample, this clone was seen once. This chain connects TRBV12-3 or TRBV12-4 to TRBJ1-5; D not resolved. The CDR3 has 12 residues. V was trimmed by 6 bases and J by 3 bases, leaving 6 bases between them. The CDR3 sequence is CASREDNQPQHF. CDR3 in DNA: TGTGCCAGCAGAGAGGACAATCAGCCCCAGCATTTT.

The count of this clone is one. The chain has TRBV4-1 and TRBJ1-4; a weak D match, TRBD1 (6 bases). V lost 2 bases, J lost 3 bases, and 13 bases lay in between. The CDR3 spans 16 residues. Germline CDR1 reads MGHRA; CDR2 reads YSYEKL. CDR3 in amino acids: CASSQNTGPSNEKLFF. The CDR3 bases are TGCGCCAGCAGCCAAAACACAGGGCCCTCTAATGAAAAACTGTTTTTT.

The rearrangement joins TRBV13 to TRBJ2-2; 8 bases line up with TRBD1. J was trimmed by 1 base and V by 5 bases; bases with no gene match: 3. This CDR3 has 15 residues. Germline V lookup: CDR1 PRHDT, CDR2 FYEKMQ (reference sequence). The DNA for the CDR3 is TGTGCCAGCAGCCCCGACAGGGGGAACACCGGGGAGCTGTTTTTT. Translating gives CASSPDRGNTGELFF.

V is TRBV28 and J is TRBJ1-5; 8 positions match TRBD1. The CDR3 is 17 amino acids. V shed 6 bases, J shed 0 bases, and the junction held 10 bases outside the gene matches. In germline, CDR1 is MDHEN, CDR2 SYDVKM. The CDR3 coding sequence is TGTGCCAGCAGCCGGGACAGGACCTCCTATAGCAATCAGCCCCAGCATTTT. It is translated as CASSRDRTSYSNQPQHF.

V is TRBV3-1 (or the pseudogene TRBV3-2) and J is TRBJ2-2, with D perhaps TRBD1 or TRBD2 (5 bases each). This CDR3 region has 16 residues. Trimming left V 6 bases short and J 3 bases short, with 17 bases between. The germline V gene has CDR1 LGHDT and CDR2 YNNKEL (reference sequence). The CDR3 sequence: CASSSTSGRYTGELFF. Here the CDR3 DNA reads TGTGCCAGCAGTTCAACCTCGGGACGTTACACCGGGGAGCTGTTTTTT.

The chain uses TRBV5-6 and TRBJ2-5; D gene unclear. In germline, CDR1 is SGHDT, CDR2 YYEEEE. This CDR3 is built from 14 residues. V gave up 1 base and J gave up 7 bases, with 14 bases separating them. The CDR3: CASSLYQLPWTQYF. The CDR3 DNA reads TGTGCCAGCAGCTTGTATCAGCTACCATGGACCCAGTACTTC.

The V gene is TRBV5-4, the J gene TRBJ2-3; D is tentatively TRBD1 or TRBD2 (5 bases each). Trimming pared 4 bases from V and 2 bases from J, leaving 8 bases between. Germline values: CDR1 SGHNT, CDR2 YYREEE (reference sequence). This CDR3 region has 13 residues. The CDR3: CASSRDVTDTQYF. The CDR3 coding sequence is TGTGCCAGCAGCCGGGACGTCACAGATACGCAGTATTTT. Combining the CDR3 with reference TRBV5-4 and TRBJ2-3 gives the whole variable domain ETGVTQSPTHLIKTRGQQVTLRCSSQSGHNTVSWYQQALGQGPQFIFQYYREEENGRGNFPPRFSGLQFPNYSSELNVNALELDDSALYLCASSRDVTDTQYFGPGTRLTVL.

This clone turned up a few times. V gene TRBV6-1 combines with J gene TRBJ1-2; 9 bases fit TRBD1. Germline CDR1 MNHNS, CDR2 SASEGT. V shed 8 bases and J 5 bases; nucleotides not matched to a gene: 18. The CDR3 loop spans 17 amino acids. CDR3 sequence: CASGGASLETGGYGYTF. CDR3 nucleotide sequence: TGTGCCAGCGGTGGGGCCTCCCTAGAGACAGGGGGTTATGGCTACACCTTC.

The chain employs TRBV7-6 and TRBJ2-1; 9 bases match TRBD2. The CDR3 has 17 amino acids. J was trimmed by 0 bases and V by 1 base; bases with no gene match: 4. In germline, CDR1 is SGHVS, CDR2 FNYEAQ. Here the CDR3 DNA reads TGTGCCAGCAGCTTAGGGGCTAGCGGGAACTCCTACAATGAGCAGTTCTTC. It codes for CASSLGASGNSYNEQFF.

This sequence joins TRBV5-6 and TRBJ2-5, with D possibly being TRBD1 or TRBD2 (6 bases each). V was shortened by 0 bases and J by 3 bases, with 12 bases between the two germline ends. Germline V gives CDR1 SGHDT, CDR2 YYEEEE. CDR3 size: 15 residues. CDR3 coding DNA: TGTGCCAGCAGCTTGGAGCAGGGGAGGAAAGAGACCCAGTACTTC. Protein: CASSLEQGRKETQYF. Full variable domain (remainder filled in from reference TRBV5-6 and TRBJ2-5): DAGVTQSPTHLIKTRGQQVTLRCSPKSGHDTVSWYQQALGQGPQFIFQYYEEEERQRGNFPDRFSGHQFPNYSSELNVNALLLGDSALYLCASSLEQGRKETQYFGPGTRLLVL.

The CDR3: CASSQYGQGKFRGTGNTIYF. Here the CDR3 DNA reads TGTGCCAGCAGCCAGTATGGACAGGGGAAATTCCGAGGGACTGGAAACACCATATATTTT. This sequence joins TRBV4-2 and TRBJ1-3; 9 positions agree with TRBD1. Per the germline V gene, CDR1 is LGHNA and CDR2 is YNFKEQ. Germline trimming cut 3 bases from V and 2 bases from J; bases unmatched to any gene: 17. The CDR3 runs 20 residues.

This chain links TRBV2 with TRBJ2-1, with D tentatively TRBD2 (5 bases). This CDR3 is 14 amino acids long. V was shortened by 4 bases and J by 7 bases, with 14 bases between the two germline ends. Germline loops: CDR1 SNHLY, CDR2 FYNNEI. The CDR3 region has the DNA TGTGCCAGCAGTGTTCTACAGACGGGGAATGAGCAGTTCTTC. It is translated as CASSVLQTGNEQFF. The full variable domain, in which reference TRBV2 and TRBJ2-1 provide the parts outside the CDR3, is EPEVTQTPSHQVTQMGQEVILRCVPISNHLYFYWYRQILGQKVEFLVSFYNNEISEKSEIFDDQFSVERPDGSNFTLKIRSTKLEDSAMYFCASSVLQTGNEQFFGPGTRLTVL.

The chain has TRBV7-2 and TRBJ1-6; no definite D call. The CDR3 spans 11 residues. Germline CDR1 and CDR2: SGHTA and FQGNSA. V was pared by 0 bases and J by 19 bases, with 10 bases between. For the CDR3, the DNA is TGTGCCAGCAGCTTAGCGGGAGATAGACACTTT. This gives the protein CASSLAGDRHF. Combining the CDR3 with reference TRBV7-2 and TRBJ1-6 gives the whole variable domain GAGVSQSPSNKVTEKGKDVELRCDPISGHTALYWYRQSLGQGLEFLIYFQGNSAPDKSGLPSDRFSAERTGGSVSTLTIQRTQQEDSAVYLCASSLAGDRHFGNGTRLTVT.

J is TRBJ1-4 and V is TRBV5-4; D is possibly TRBD1 (6 bases). CDR1 SGHNT and CDR2 YYREEE come from the germline V gene (reference sequence). V was cut by 2 bases and J by 4 bases, with 15 bases left in between. CDR3 size: 16 residues. Here the CDR3 DNA reads TGTGCCAGCAGCTTAACAGGGCGTGCGGGTAATGAAAAACTGTTTTTT. Amino acids: CASSLTGRAGNEKLFF.

Notes on this clone: The same CDR3 arises from other DNA sequences in this sample as well. V gene TRBV18 combines with J gene TRBJ1-1; D not resolved. This CDR3 spans 11 amino acids. The germline V gene encodes CDR1 KGHSH and CDR2 LQKENI. Trimming removed 3 bases from V and 1 base from J, with 0 bases in between. Here the CDR3 reads CASSPNTEAFF. Here the CDR3 DNA reads TGTGCCAGCTCACCGAACACTGAAGCTTTCTTT. The full variable domain, its missing parts supplied by reference TRBV18 and TRBJ1-1, is NAGVMQNPRHLVRRRGQEARLRCSPMKGHSHVYWYRQLPEEGLKFMVYLQKENIIDESGMPKERFSAEFPKEGPSILRIQQVVRGDSAAYFCASSPNTEAFFGQGTRLTVV.

The chain joins TRBV19 to TRBJ2-1; 10 bases map to TRBD2. The CDR3 has 15 amino acids. Germline values: CDR1 LNHDA, CDR2 SQIVND (reference sequence). Germline trimming cut 6 bases from V and 2 bases from J; bases unmatched to any gene: 4. The CDR3 DNA follows: TGTGCCAGTAGGCGAGCGGGAGGGCCCTACAATGAGCAGTTCTTC. Translated: CASRRAGGPYNEQFF.

The chain has TRBV5-1 and TRBJ1-3; D uncertain. CDR3 length: 13 amino acids. Germline V gene sequence: CDR1 SGHRS, CDR2 YFSETQ. The germline V and J ends were trimmed by 3 bases and 3 bases, with 7 bases remaining between them. This chain's CDR3 is CASSSDRGNTIYF. CDR3 bases: TGCGCCAGCAGCTCGGACCGTGGAAACACCATATATTTT.

The rearrangement uses TRBV10-3 and TRBJ2-7; the match to TRBD2 covers 11 bases. CDR3 size: 17 residues. Per germline, CDR1 ENHRY and CDR2 SYGVKD. V shed 0 bases, J shed 2 bases, and the junction held 6 bases outside the gene matches. The CDR3 loop reads CAISESIAGGITYEQYF. CDR3 nucleotide sequence: TGTGCCATCAGTGAGTCCATAGCGGGAGGGATAACCTACGAGCAGTACTTC.

V and J are TRBV28 and TRBJ2-2, with no clear D. CDR3 size: 15 residues. V lost 2 bases and J 2 bases, leaving 9 bases between the germline ends. Germline loops: CDR1 MDHEN, CDR2 SYDVKM. The chain's CDR3 is CASSLPRTNTGELFF. The CDR3 bases are TGTGCCAGCAGTTTACCCAGGACCAACACCGGGGAGCTGTTTTTT.

The rearrangement joins TRBV5-1 to TRBJ2-1; 12 bases are shared with TRBD2. From germline, CDR1 is SGHRS and CDR2 YFSETQ. The CDR3 sequence is 19 residues long. J gave up 0 bases and V 2 bases, and 9 bases lay outside the gene matches. In DNA, the CDR3 is TGCGCCAGCAGCTTTCCCCTAGCGGGGGGGCCCCTCTCCTACAATGAGCAGTTCTTC. Translated, it gives CASSFPLAGGPLSYNEQFF. Complete variable domain (other parts from reference TRBV5-1 and TRBJ2-1): KAGVTQTPRYLIKTRGQQVTLSCSPISGHRSVSWYQQTPGQGLQFLFEYFSETQRNKGNFPGRFSGRQFSNSRSEMNVSTLELGDSALYLCASSFPLAGGPLSYNEQFFGPGTRLTVL.

The CDR3 loop is CASSFRPIGTENEQFF. Here the CDR3 DNA reads TGTGCCAGCAGTTTCCGGCCTATCGGAACCGAGAATGAGCAGTTCTTC. The chain links TRBV27 to TRBJ2-1; D is ambiguous. This CDR3 is 16 amino acids long. Trimming removed 3 bases at V and 7 bases at J, with 19 bases between. Per the germline V gene, CDR1 is MNHEY and CDR2 is SMNVEV (reference sequence).

This chain links TRBV3-1 (or the pseudogene TRBV3-2) with TRBJ2-5; 11 bases are a match to TRBD1. The J segment lost 4 bases and the V segment lost 5 bases, leaving 6 bases of the junction unmatched. Germline loops: CDR1 LGHDT, CDR2 YNNKEL (reference sequence). The CDR3 contains 15 residues. CDR3 in DNA: TGTGCCAGCAGCAAACGGACAGGGGGCGGAGAGACCCAGTACTTC. It yields the protein CASSKRTGGGETQYF.

This sequence joins TRBV11-3 and TRBJ2-5; 9 nucleotides align to TRBD2. Germline V CDR1 and CDR2: SGHNT, YENEEA. The CDR3 contains 15 residues. Germline trimming cut 1 base from V and 5 bases from J; bases unmatched to any gene: 5. The CDR3 sequence: CASSLGGGALETQYF. DNA for the CDR3: TGTGCCAGCAGCTTAGGCGGGGGGGCCCTTGAGACCCAGTACTTC.

Comment on this clone: Other DNA sequences in this specimen translate into the identical CDR3. V usage is TRBV4-3 and J usage is TRBJ1-6, with D perhaps matching TRBD1 (6 bases). Trimming shortened V by 4 bases and J by 0 bases, and 7 bases separated the two germline ends. This CDR3 has 15 amino acids. CDR1 LGHNA and CDR2 YSLEER come from the germline V gene. The CDR3 loop reads CASSPDSSYNSPLHF. The DNA of the CDR3 is TGCGCCAGCAGCCCGGACAGCTCCTATAATTCACCCCTCCACTTT.

This chain joins TRBV11-2 and TRBJ2-2; weak D call: TRBD2 (5 bases). From germline, CDR1 is SGHAT and CDR2 FQNNGV. The V gene lost 2 bases and the J gene lost 5 bases, with 12 bases spanning the gap. This CDR3 is built from 15 residues. The DNA of the CDR3 is TGTGCCAGCAGCTTAATTCCAGCGGTAACCGGGGAGCTGTTTTTT. This sequence encodes CASSLIPAVTGELFF. The variable domain in full, with the rest retrieved from reference TRBV11-2 and TRBJ2-2, is EAGVAQSPRYKIIEKRQSVAFWCNPISGHATLYWYQQILGQGPKLLIQFQNNGVVDDSQLPKDRFSAERLKGVDSTLKIQPAKLEDSAVYLCASSLIPAVTGELFFGEGSRLTVL.

The gene calls are TRBV4-1 and TRBJ2-2; D not resolved. Germline V CDR1 and CDR2: MGHRA, YSYEKL. The CDR3 length is 14 residues. Trimming left V 1 base short and J 0 bases short, with 3 bases between. CDR3 protein: CASSQGTNTGELFF. CDR3 nucleotide sequence: TGCGCCAGCAGCCAAGGGACGAACACCGGGGAGCTGTTTTTT.